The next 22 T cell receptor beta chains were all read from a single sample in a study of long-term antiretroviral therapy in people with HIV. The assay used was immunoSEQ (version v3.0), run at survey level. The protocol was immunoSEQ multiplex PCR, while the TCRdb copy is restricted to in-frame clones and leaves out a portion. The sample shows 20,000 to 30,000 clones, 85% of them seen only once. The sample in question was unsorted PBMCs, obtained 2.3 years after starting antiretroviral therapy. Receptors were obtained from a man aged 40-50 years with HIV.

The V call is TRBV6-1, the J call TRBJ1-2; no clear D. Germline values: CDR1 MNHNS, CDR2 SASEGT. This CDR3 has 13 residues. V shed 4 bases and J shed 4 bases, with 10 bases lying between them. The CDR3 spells CASSVQLTYGYTF. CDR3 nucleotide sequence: TGTGCCAGCAGTGTACAGCTCACCTATGGCTACACCTTC.

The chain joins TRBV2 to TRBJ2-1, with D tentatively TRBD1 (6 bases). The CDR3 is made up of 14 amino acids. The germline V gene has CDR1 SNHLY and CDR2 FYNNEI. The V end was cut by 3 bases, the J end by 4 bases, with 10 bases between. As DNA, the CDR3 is TGTGCCAGCAGTGAGGGGACACTTTACAATGAGCAGTTCTTC. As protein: CASSEGTLYNEQFF.

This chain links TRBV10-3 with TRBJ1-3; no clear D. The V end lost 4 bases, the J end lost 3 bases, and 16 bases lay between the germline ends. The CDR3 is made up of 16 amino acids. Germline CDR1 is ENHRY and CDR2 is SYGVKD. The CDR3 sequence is CAISGTALGHGNTIYF. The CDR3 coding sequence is TGTGCCATCAGTGGAACAGCACTCGGTCATGGAAACACCATATATTTT.

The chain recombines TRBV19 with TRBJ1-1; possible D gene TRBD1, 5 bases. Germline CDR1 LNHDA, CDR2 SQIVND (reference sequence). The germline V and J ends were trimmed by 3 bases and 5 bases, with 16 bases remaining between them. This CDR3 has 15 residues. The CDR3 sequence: CASSMPSGRWTEAFF. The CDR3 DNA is TGTGCCAGTAGTATGCCGTCAGGGAGGTGGACTGAAGCTTTCTTT.

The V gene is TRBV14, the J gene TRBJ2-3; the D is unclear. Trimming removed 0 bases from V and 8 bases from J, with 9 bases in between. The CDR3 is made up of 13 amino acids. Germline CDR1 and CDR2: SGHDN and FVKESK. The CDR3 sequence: CASSQDLVGTQYF. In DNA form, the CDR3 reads TGTGCCAGCAGCCAAGATCTGGTGGGTACGCAGTATTTT.

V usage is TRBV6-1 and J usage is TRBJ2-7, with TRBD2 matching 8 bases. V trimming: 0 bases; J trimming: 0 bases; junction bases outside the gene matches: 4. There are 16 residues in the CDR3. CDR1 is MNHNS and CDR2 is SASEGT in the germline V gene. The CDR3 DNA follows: TGTGCCAGCAGTGAAGCCCTAGCGGGTACCTCCTACGAGCAGTACTTC. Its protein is CASSEALAGTSYEQYF.

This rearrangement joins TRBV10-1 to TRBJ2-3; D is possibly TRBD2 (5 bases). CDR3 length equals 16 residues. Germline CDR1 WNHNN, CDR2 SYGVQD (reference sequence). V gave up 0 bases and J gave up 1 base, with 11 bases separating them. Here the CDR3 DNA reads TGCGCCAGCAGTGAGTCGACGTTGCGGGGCACAGATACGCAGTATTTT. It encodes CASSESTLRGTDTQYF.

For the CDR3, the DNA is TGTGCCAGCAGCCAAGACGGGGGGCTGGGCACAGATACGCAGTATTTT. Its translation: CASSQDGGLGTDTQYF. The chain is built from TRBV4-2 and TRBJ2-3; a possible D gene is TRBD2 (7 bases). The CDR3 is 16 residues long. The germline V gene has CDR1 LGHNA and CDR2 YNFKEQ. Trimming cost V 0 bases and J 1 base, with 11 bases left between them.

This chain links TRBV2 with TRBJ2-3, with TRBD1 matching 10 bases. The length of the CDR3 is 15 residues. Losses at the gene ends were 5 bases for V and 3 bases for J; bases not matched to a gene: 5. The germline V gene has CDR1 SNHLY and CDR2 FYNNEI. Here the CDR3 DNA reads TGTGCCAGCAGTTTCTCGGACAGGGGGACAGATACGCAGTATTTT. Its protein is CASSFSDRGTDTQYF. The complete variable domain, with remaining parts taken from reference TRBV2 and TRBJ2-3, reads EPEVTQTPSHQVTQMGQEVILRCVPISNHLYFYWYRQILGQKVEFLVSFYNNEISEKSEIFDDQFSVERPDGSNFTLKIRSTKLEDSAMYFCASSFSDRGTDTQYFGPGTRLTVL.

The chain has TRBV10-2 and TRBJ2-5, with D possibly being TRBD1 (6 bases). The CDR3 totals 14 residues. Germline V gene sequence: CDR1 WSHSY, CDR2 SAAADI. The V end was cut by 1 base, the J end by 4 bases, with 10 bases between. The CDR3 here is CASSEFAGAETQYF. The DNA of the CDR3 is TGCGCCAGCAGTGAGTTCGCAGGGGCAGAGACCCAGTACTTC.

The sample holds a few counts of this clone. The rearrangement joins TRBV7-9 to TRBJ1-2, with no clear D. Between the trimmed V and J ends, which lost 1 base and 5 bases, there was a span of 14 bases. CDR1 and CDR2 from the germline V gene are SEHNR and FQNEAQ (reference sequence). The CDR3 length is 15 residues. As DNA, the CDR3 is TGTGCCAGCAGCTTAGGGACGGACCGGGATTATGGCTACACCTTC. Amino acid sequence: CASSLGTDRDYGYTF.

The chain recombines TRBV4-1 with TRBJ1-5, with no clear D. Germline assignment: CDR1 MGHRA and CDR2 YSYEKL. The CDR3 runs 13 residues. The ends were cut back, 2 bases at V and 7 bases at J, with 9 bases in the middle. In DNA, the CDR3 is TGCGCCAGCAGCCAATGGCTCTGGCAGCCCCAGCATTTT. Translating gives CASSQWLWQPQHF.

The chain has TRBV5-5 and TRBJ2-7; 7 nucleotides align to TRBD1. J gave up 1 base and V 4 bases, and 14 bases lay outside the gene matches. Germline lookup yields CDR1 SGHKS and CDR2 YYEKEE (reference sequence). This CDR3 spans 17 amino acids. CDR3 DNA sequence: TGTGCCAGCAGCCACGACAAGACAGGGTATCGATCCTACGAGCAGTACTTC. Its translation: CASSHDKTGYRSYEQYF. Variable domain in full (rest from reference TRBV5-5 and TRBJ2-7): DAGVTQSPTHLIKTRGQQVTLRCSPISGHKSVSWYQQVLGQGPQFIFQYYEKEERGRGNFPDRFSARQFPNYSSELNVNALLLGDSALYLCASSHDKTGYRSYEQYFGPGTRLTVT.

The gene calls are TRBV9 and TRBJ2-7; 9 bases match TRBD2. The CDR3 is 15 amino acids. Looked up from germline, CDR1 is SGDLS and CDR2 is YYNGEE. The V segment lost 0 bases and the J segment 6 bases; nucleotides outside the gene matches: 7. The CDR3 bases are TGTGCCAGCAGCGTAGGAAATCTAGCGGGAACCGAGCAGTACTTC. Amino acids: CASSVGNLAGTEQYF.

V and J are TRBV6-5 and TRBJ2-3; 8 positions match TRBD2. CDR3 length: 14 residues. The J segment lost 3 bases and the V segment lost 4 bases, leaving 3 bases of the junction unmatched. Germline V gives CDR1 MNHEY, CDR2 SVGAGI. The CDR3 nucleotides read TGTGCCAGCAGTTTAGCGGGGTTTACAGATACGCAGTATTTT. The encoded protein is CASSLAGFTDTQYF.

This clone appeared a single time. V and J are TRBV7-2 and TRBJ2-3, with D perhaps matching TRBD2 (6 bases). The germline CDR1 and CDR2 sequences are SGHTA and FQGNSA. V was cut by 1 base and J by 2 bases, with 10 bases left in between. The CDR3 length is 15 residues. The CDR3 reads CASSLEEGFTDTQYF. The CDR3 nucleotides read TGTGCCAGCAGCTTAGAGGAGGGCTTCACAGATACGCAGTATTTT.

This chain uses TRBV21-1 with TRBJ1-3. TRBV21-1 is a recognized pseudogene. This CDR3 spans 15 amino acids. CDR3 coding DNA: TGTGCCAGCACAGCCCGGGGGGCAATCGGAAACACCATATATTTT. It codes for CASTARGAIGNTIYF.

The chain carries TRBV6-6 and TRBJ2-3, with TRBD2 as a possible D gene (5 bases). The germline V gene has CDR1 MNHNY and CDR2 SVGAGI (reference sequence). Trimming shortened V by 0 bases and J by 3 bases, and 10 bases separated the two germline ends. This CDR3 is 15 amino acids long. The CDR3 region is CASSYSGWRTDTQYF. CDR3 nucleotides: TGTGCCAGCAGTTACTCAGGATGGAGGACAGATACGCAGTATTTT.

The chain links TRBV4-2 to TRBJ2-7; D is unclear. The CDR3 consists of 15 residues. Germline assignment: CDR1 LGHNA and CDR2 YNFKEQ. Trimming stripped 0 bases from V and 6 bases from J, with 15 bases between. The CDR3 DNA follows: TGTGCCAGCAGCCAAGATGGGGTTGGAGAGTCCGAGCAGTACTTC. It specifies CASSQDGVGESEQYF.

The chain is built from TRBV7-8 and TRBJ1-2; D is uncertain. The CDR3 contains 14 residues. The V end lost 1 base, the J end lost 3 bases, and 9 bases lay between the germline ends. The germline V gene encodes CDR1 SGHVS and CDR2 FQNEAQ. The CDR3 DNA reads TGTGCCAGCAGCTTAGATACAGACCACTATGGCTACACCTTC. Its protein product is CASSLDTDHYGYTF. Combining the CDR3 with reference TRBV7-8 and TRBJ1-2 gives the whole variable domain GAGVSQSPRYKVAKRGQDVALRCDPISGHVSLFWYQQALGQGPEFLTYFQNEAQLDKSGLPSDRFFAERPEGSVSTLKIQRTQQEDSAVYLCASSLDTDHYGYTFGSGTRLTVV.

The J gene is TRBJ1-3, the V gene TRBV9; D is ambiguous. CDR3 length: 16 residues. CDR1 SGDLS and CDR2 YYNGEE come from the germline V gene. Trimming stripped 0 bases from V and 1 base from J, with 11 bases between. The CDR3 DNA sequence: TGTGCCAGCAGCGTAGTTGCATCGGGATCTGGAAACACCATATATTTT. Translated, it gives CASSVVASGSGNTIYF.

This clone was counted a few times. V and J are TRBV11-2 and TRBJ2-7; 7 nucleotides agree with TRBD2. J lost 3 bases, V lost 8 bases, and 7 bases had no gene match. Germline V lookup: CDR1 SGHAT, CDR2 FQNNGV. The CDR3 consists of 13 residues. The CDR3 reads CASGGGSGYEQYF. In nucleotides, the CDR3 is TGTGCCAGCGGCGGGGGTAGCGGCTACGAGCAGTACTTC.